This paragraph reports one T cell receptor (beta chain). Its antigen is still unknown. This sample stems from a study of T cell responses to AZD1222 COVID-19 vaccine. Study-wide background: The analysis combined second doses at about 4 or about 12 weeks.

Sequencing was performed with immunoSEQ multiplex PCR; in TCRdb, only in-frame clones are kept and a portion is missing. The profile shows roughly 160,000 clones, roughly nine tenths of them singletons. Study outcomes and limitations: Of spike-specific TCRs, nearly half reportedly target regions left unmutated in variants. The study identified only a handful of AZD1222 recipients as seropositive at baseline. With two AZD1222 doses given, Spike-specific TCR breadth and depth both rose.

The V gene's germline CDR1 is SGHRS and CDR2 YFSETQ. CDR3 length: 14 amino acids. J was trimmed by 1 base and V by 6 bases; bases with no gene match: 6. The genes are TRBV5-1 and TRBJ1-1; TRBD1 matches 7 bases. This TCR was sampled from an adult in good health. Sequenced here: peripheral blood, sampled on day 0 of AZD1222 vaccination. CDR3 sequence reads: CASTQGTANTEAFF. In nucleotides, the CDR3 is TGCGCCAGCACCCAAGGGACAGCGAACACTGAAGCTTTCTTT.